Following are 21 T cell receptor beta chains from one sample sequenced in a study of cytomegalovirus exposure and HLA in healthy donors. The assay was immunoSEQ multiplex PCR, and TCRdb's table has in-frame clones only and misses some. This sample yields 150,000 to 180,000 clones, of which 86% are seen a single time; approximately 2% belongs to the top ten. Material: PBMCs. These receptors all stem from a human donor in good health.

The chain joins TRBV5-4 to TRBJ1-2, with D hard to call. Germline assignment: CDR1 SGHNT and CDR2 YYREEE (reference sequence). V was pared by 4 bases and J by 2 bases, with 9 bases between. The CDR3 has 13 amino acids. The CDR3 loop reads CASSPSGNYGYTF. The CDR3 DNA reads as TGTGCCAGCAGCCCTTCCGGGAACTATGGCTACACCTTC.

This chain links TRBV9 with TRBJ2-1; 9 bases map to TRBD1. Germline values: CDR1 SGDLS, CDR2 YYNGEE. This CDR3 has 12 amino acids. Trimming cost V 4 bases and J 13 bases; bases outside gene matches: 6. The CDR3 here is CASSPTGGSQFF. The CDR3, as DNA: TGTGCCAGCAGCCCTACAGGGGGCAGTCAGTTCTTC.

The CDR3 DNA reads as TGTGCCAGCAGTTTACGGTATCGGGACACCGGGGAGCTGTTTTTT. It is translated as CASSLRYRDTGELFF. The J gene is TRBJ2-2, the V gene TRBV27; D is ambiguous. The CDR3 runs 15 residues. Trimming cost V 2 bases and J 3 bases, with 10 bases left between them. CDR1 and CDR2 from the germline V gene are MNHEY and SMNVEV (reference sequence).

This chain joins TRBV29-1 and TRBJ2-3; a possible D gene is TRBD2 (6 bases). Trimming shortened V by 0 bases and J by 3 bases, and 19 bases separated the two germline ends. The CDR3 extends over 17 amino acids. The germline V gene has CDR1 SQVTM and CDR2 ANQGSEA. The CDR3 DNA follows: TGCAGCGTTGAAGAGCGGTATTGGGGGGAAGTTACAGATACGCAGTATTTT. Protein: CSVEERYWGEVTDTQYF.

This clone was seen only once. This chain joins TRBV27 and TRBJ2-7, with 12 bases that match TRBD1. In germline, CDR1 is MNHEY, CDR2 SMNVEV (reference sequence). This CDR3 has 14 amino acids. V shed 6 bases and J 4 bases; nucleotides not matched to a gene: 4. CDR3 residues: CASRGQGAFYEQYF. Here the CDR3 DNA reads TGTGCCAGCAGGGGACAGGGGGCGTTTTACGAGCAGTACTTC.

The rearrangement links TRBV18 to TRBJ2-7; D unclear. Trimming took 3 bases from V and 0 from J, leaving 9 bases between them. Germline CDR1 is KGHSH and CDR2 is LQKENI. CDR3 length: 14 residues. This CDR3 reads CASSPSVGSYEQYF. The DNA of the CDR3 is TGTGCCAGCTCACCCAGCGTGGGCTCCTACGAGCAGTACTTC. The whole variable domain, remainder taken from reference TRBV18 and TRBJ2-7, is NAGVMQNPRHLVRRRGQEARLRCSPMKGHSHVYWYRQLPEEGLKFMVYLQKENIIDESGMPKERFSAEFPKEGPSILRIQQVVRGDSAAYFCASSPSVGSYEQYFGPGTRLTVT.

The gene calls are TRBV7-2 and TRBJ1-4; D is ambiguous. This CDR3 is 14 amino acids long. Germline V CDR1 and CDR2: SGHTA, FQGNSA. Trimming left V 2 bases short and J 4 bases short, with 8 bases between. The CDR3 nucleotides are TGTGCCAGCAGCTTAAGTTCTAGTAATGAAAAACTGTTTTTT. This gives the protein CASSLSSSNEKLFF.

V is TRBV30 and J is TRBJ2-1; 8 positions match TRBD2. This CDR3 has 15 amino acids. V was pared by 0 bases and J by 3 bases, with 4 bases of the junction left unmatched. Germline V gene sequence: CDR1 GTSNPN, CDR2 SVGIG (reference sequence). CDR3 nucleotides: TGTGCCTGGAGTGTGGATAGCGGGATCTACAATGAGCAGTTCTTC. As protein: CAWSVDSGIYNEQFF. The whole variable domain, remainder taken from reference TRBV30 and TRBJ2-1, is SQTIHQWPATLVQPVGSPLSLECTVEGTSNPNLYWYRQAAGRGLQLLFYSVGIGQISSEVPQNLSASRPQDRQFILSSKKLLLSDSGFYLCAWSVDSGIYNEQFFGPGTRLTVL.

There are a few counts of this clone. The genes are TRBV30 and TRBJ2-1, with 7 bases matching TRBD2. V gave up 2 bases and J gave up 0 bases; unmatched junction bases: 16. The CDR3 consists of 19 residues. Germline values: CDR1 GTSNPN, CDR2 SVGIG (reference sequence). This CDR3 is CAWSREGLEGFVSYNEQFF. In DNA, the CDR3 is TGTGCCTGGAGTCGGGAAGGACTAGAAGGTTTCGTCTCCTACAATGAGCAGTTCTTC.

V and J are TRBV4-3 and TRBJ2-7; tentatively, D is TRBD1 (5 bases). Trimming left V 0 bases short and J 4 bases short, with 16 bases between. The CDR3 has 16 residues. Germline V gene data show CDR1 as LGHNA and CDR2 as YSLEER. The CDR3 loop is CASSQDSLRGSYEQYF. The CDR3 DNA follows: TGCGCCAGCAGCCAAGACTCTCTTAGGGGCTCGTACGAGCAGTACTTC.

The chain combines TRBV18 with TRBJ2-7; the D gene is possibly TRBD1 (6 bases). Trimming removed 5 bases from V and 2 bases from J, with 16 bases in between. Germline lookup yields CDR1 KGHSH and CDR2 LQKENI. The length of the CDR3 is 15 residues. CDR3 region: CASSNQGPEPYEQYF. The CDR3 region has the DNA TGTGCCAGCTCAAACCAGGGGCCAGAACCCTACGAGCAGTACTTC.

This chain links TRBV28 with TRBJ2-7, with 8 nucleotides matching TRBD1. There are 12 residues in the CDR3. Trimming cost V 3 bases and J 5 bases; bases outside gene matches: 0. Germline loops: CDR1 MDHEN, CDR2 SYDVKM. CDR3 amino acids: CASSLDRDEQYF. CDR3 sequence (DNA): TGTGCCAGCAGTTTGGACAGGGACGAGCAGTACTTC. Drawing the rest from reference TRBV28 and TRBJ2-7, the complete variable domain is DVKVTQSSRYLVKRTGEKVFLECVQDMDHENMFWYRQDPGLGLRLIYFSYDVKMKEKGDIPEGYSVSREKKERFSLILESASTNQTSMYLCASSLDRDEQYFGPGTRLTVT.

The rearrangement joins TRBV4-1 to TRBJ2-7, with a tentative D call TRBD1 (6 bases). The CDR3 loop spans 14 amino acids. V lost 3 bases and J 5 bases, leaving 14 bases between the germline ends. Germline loops: CDR1 MGHRA, CDR2 YSYEKL. CDR3 DNA: TGCGCCAGCAGCCACCCGGCCAGGGGACACGAGCAGTACTTC. Protein sequence: CASSHPARGHEQYF.

The chain combines TRBV7-2 with TRBJ2-5; 11 bases map to TRBD2. V trimming: 2 bases; J trimming: 6 bases; junction bases outside the gene matches: 11. Germline V gene lookup returns CDR1 SGHTA and CDR2 FQGNSA. There are 17 residues in the CDR3. CDR3 residues: CASSLSRGSGGAKTQYF. In DNA, the CDR3 is TGTGCCAGCAGCTTATCCCGGGGTAGCGGGGGGGCAAAGACCCAGTACTTC.

The chain uses TRBV18 and TRBJ2-7; a weak D match, TRBD1 (5 bases). V shed 2 bases and J shed 3 bases, with 11 bases lying between them. The CDR3 has 14 amino acids. Per germline, CDR1 KGHSH and CDR2 LQKENI. CDR3 DNA: TGTGCCAGCTCACCAGAAGGGGTAGGCTACGAGCAGTACTTC. Protein product: CASSPEGVGYEQYF.

This chain connects TRBV6-1 to TRBJ2-3; D perhaps matches TRBD2 (6 bases). Per germline, CDR1 MNHNS and CDR2 SASEGT. This CDR3 is 15 amino acids long. V was pared by 3 bases and J by 4 bases, with 14 bases between. The CDR3 region has the DNA TGTGCCAGCAGTGAGGGGGACTCCGGGTCAGATACGCAGTATTTT. Translated, it gives CASSEGDSGSDTQYF.

The genes are TRBV7-8 and TRBJ1-5; D call uncertain. Between the trimmed V and J ends, which lost 5 bases and 6 bases, there was a span of 11 bases. CDR3 size: 13 residues. Germline V gene lookup returns CDR1 SGHVS and CDR2 FQNEAQ. CDR3 amino acids: CASSPERPQPQHF. As DNA, the CDR3 is TGTGCCAGCAGCCCCGAGCGGCCTCAGCCCCAGCATTTT.

This chain links TRBV13 with TRBJ2-1, with TRBD1 matching over 7 bases. CDR1 PRHDT and CDR2 FYEKMQ come from the germline V gene (reference sequence). The CDR3 loop spans 13 amino acids. With V trimmed by 5 bases and J by 5 bases, 3 bases remained unmatched. The CDR3 spells CASSRQGNNEQFF. DNA for the CDR3: TGTGCCAGCAGCCGACAGGGTAACAATGAGCAGTTCTTC.

V and J are TRBV5-1 and TRBJ1-2; possible D gene TRBD1, 5 bases. Deletions cut 2 bases from V and 4 bases from J, with 15 bases between. Germline V CDR1 and CDR2: SGHRS, YFSETQ. The CDR3 runs to 15 residues. CDR3 amino acids: CASSFGSSGGYGYTF. The CDR3 nucleotides read TGCGCCAGCAGCTTTGGTTCCAGCGGGGGCTATGGCTACACCTTC.

The V and J genes are TRBV27 and TRBJ1-3; the D gene is possibly TRBD1 (5 bases). Trimming shortened V by 4 bases and J by 0 bases, and 10 bases separated the two germline ends. CDR1 is MNHEY and CDR2 is SMNVEV in the germline V gene (reference sequence). The CDR3 extends over 15 amino acids. CDR3 protein: CASSSTANSGNTIYF. CDR3 nucleotides: TGTGCCAGCAGTTCGACAGCGAACTCTGGAAACACCATATATTTT.

CDR3 sequence reads: CASSGGLAAYYEQYF. In DNA form, the CDR3 reads TGTGCCAGTAGCGGCGGACTAGCGGCTTACTACGAGCAGTACTTC. The V call is TRBV19, the J call TRBJ2-7; the match to TRBD2 covers 10 bases. This CDR3 region has 15 residues. V shed 6 bases and J 3 bases; nucleotides not matched to a gene: 8. Germline-derived CDR1 and CDR2 are LNHDA and SQIVND (reference sequence).